The 32 T cell receptor beta chains below were found in one sample sequenced in a study of graft-versus-host responses after intestinal transplantation. Assay: immunoSEQ multiplex PCR; the TCRdb copy retains only in-frame clones and omits some. The sample includes approximately 100,000 clones, roughly 82% of them seen just once. The source material was PBMCs, sampled 255 days after intestinal transplant. These TCRs come from a human patient who received an intestinal transplant, so some T cells may come from the graft donor.

This CDR3 is CASSLKRRVAFF. CDR3 in DNA: TGTGCCAGCAGTTTAAAGCGTAGGGTAGCTTTCTTT. J is TRBJ1-1 and V is TRBV28; D remains unclear. Germline CDR1 is MDHEN and CDR2 is SYDVKM. V lost 2 bases, J lost 10 bases, and 11 bases lay in between. This CDR3 is built from 12 residues.

The chain is built from TRBV2 and TRBJ1-1; D is unresolved. Germline V gene sequence: CDR1 SNHLY, CDR2 FYNNEI. The germline V and J ends were trimmed by 7 bases and 3 bases, with 18 bases remaining between them. The CDR3 is 15 amino acids. CDR3 bases: TGTGCCAGCAACCTTCCCACCGGGAGGGACACTGAAGCTTTCTTT. It codes for CASNLPTGRDTEAFF.

The chain links TRBV7-9 to TRBJ2-2, with a possible D match to TRBD1 (6 bases). This CDR3 region has 16 residues. Trimming took off 5 bases at V and 4 bases at J, with 17 bases between the two ends. CDR1 is SEHNR, CDR2 FQNEAQ, per germline (reference sequence). The CDR3 here is CASSLQRTDTTGELFF. CDR3 in DNA: TGTGCCAGCAGCCTTCAAAGGACAGACACCACCGGGGAGCTGTTTTTT.

The CDR3 nucleotides are TGTGCCAGCAGCGCTAGCGGGATCTCCTACGAGCAGTACTTC. Amino acid sequence: CASSASGISYEQYF. The chain carries TRBV2 and TRBJ2-7; 9 bases are a match to TRBD2. J was trimmed by 0 bases and V by 6 bases; bases with no gene match: 3. This CDR3 contains 14 residues. Germline V gives CDR1 SNHLY, CDR2 FYNNEI.

V and J are TRBV28 and TRBJ2-4; 8 bases map to TRBD2. Per the germline V gene, CDR1 is MDHEN and CDR2 is SYDVKM. V shed 3 bases and J 1 base; nucleotides not matched to a gene: 2. This CDR3 is 15 amino acids long. CDR3 nucleotides: TGTGCCAGCAGTTTGTCGGGAGGGGCCAAAAACATTCAGTACTTC. It is translated as CASSLSGGAKNIQYF.

This sequence joins TRBV6-5 and TRBJ1-5; tentative D call: TRBD1 (5 bases). There are 14 residues in the CDR3. Trimming took off 4 bases at V and 0 bases at J, with 7 bases between the two ends. The V gene's germline CDR1 is MNHEY and CDR2 SVGAGI. CDR3 in amino acids: CASSSGNSNQPQHF. The CDR3 DNA reads as TGTGCCAGCAGTTCAGGGAATAGCAATCAGCCCCAGCATTTT.

The chain joins TRBV10-3 to TRBJ2-7, with D maybe TRBD1 (6 bases). This CDR3 is 15 amino acids long. Germline assignment: CDR1 ENHRY and CDR2 SYGVKD. V shed 5 bases and J shed 2 bases, with 16 bases lying between them. CDR3 loop: CAISNQGLPPYEQYF. CDR3 nucleotides: TGTGCCATCAGTAACCAGGGGTTACCCCCCTACGAGCAGTACTTC.

The V and J genes are TRBV6-1 and TRBJ2-5, with D perhaps matching TRBD1 (7 bases). V gave up 5 bases and J gave up 4 bases, with 14 bases separating them. The CDR3 extends over 14 amino acids. Looked up from germline, CDR1 is MNHNS and CDR2 is SASEGT. The CDR3 sequence: CASSSRGEAETQYF. The CDR3 DNA is TGTGCCAGCAGTTCCAGGGGGGAGGCAGAGACCCAGTACTTC.

In its sample, this clone was seen once. The chain couples TRBV11-1 to TRBJ2-5, with TRBD1 matching 7 bases. Germline-derived CDR1 and CDR2 are SGHAT and FQDESV (reference sequence). The CDR3 spans 14 residues. The trim removed 3 bases at V and 6 bases at J, leaving 7 bases unmatched. The CDR3 DNA reads TGTGCCAGCAGCTTTGACAGGGTGCTACAGACCCAGTACTTC. Translated, it gives CASSFDRVLQTQYF.

V gene TRBV7-2 combines with J gene TRBJ1-5, with 8 nucleotides matching TRBD1. This CDR3 has 16 residues. The V gene's germline CDR1 is SGHTA and CDR2 FQGNSA. V lost 1 base, J lost 3 bases, and 5 bases stayed unmatched. In DNA form, the CDR3 reads TGTGCCAGCAGCTTAGAGGACAGGGTGTTCAATCAGCCCCAGCATTTT. Amino acids: CASSLEDRVFNQPQHF.

The V and J genes are TRBV5-1 and TRBJ2-1; D gene unclear. There are 12 residues in the CDR3. The ends were cut back, 5 bases at V and 5 bases at J, with 8 bases in the middle. The germline gives CDR1 SGHRS, CDR2 YFSETQ. This chain's CDR3 is CASRNSNNEQFF. In DNA, the CDR3 is TGCGCCAGCAGGAATAGTAACAATGAGCAGTTCTTC.

This chain uses TRBV11-2 with TRBJ2-5, with 7 bases that match TRBD1. CDR3 size: 15 residues. V dropped 5 bases and J dropped 2; count of bases not matched to a gene: 8. The V gene's germline CDR1 is SGHAT and CDR2 FQNNGV. The CDR3 spells CASSPRQGGQETQYF. CDR3 DNA: TGTGCCAGCAGCCCTCGACAGGGTGGACAAGAGACCCAGTACTTC.

The V call is TRBV5-6, the J call TRBJ2-4; the D is unclear. The CDR3 spans 15 residues. From germline, CDR1 is SGHDT and CDR2 YYEEEE. The V end lost 4 bases, the J end lost 0 bases, and 11 bases lay between the germline ends. Here the CDR3 DNA reads TGTGCCAGCAGCCCTCGCATTCTAGCCAAAAACATTCAGTACTTC. It yields the protein CASSPRILAKNIQYF.

The CDR3 reads CASNKQGVSGELFF. The CDR3 nucleotides are TGTGCCAGCAACAAACAGGGGGTCTCCGGGGAGCTGTTTTTT. The rearrangement links TRBV5-5 to TRBJ2-2; TRBD1 matches at 8 bases. CDR3 length: 14 amino acids. Germline-derived CDR1 and CDR2 are SGHKS and YYEKEE (reference sequence). The V and J ends lost 6 bases and 6 bases, in that order; junction bases with no gene match: 7.

The rearrangement links TRBV6-5 to TRBJ2-5; TRBD2 agrees at 9 bases. CDR1 is MNHEY and CDR2 is SVGAGI in the germline V gene. This CDR3 contains 14 residues. The junction had 8 bases not matched to a gene; V was cut back by 7 bases and J by 5 bases. The CDR3 protein is CASTSGGLGETQYF. The CDR3 nucleotides are TGTGCCAGCACAAGCGGGGGGCTCGGCGAGACCCAGTACTTC.

The chain uses TRBV7-9 and TRBJ2-5, with D possibly matching TRBD2 (7 bases). CDR1 is SEHNR and CDR2 is FQNEAQ in the germline V gene (reference sequence). V dropped 10 bases and J dropped 4 bases, with 22 bases sitting between them. This CDR3 has 15 amino acids. The CDR3 region has the DNA TGTGCCACCCAGGACGGGGGGCAGGCGATAGAGACCCAGTACTTC. It yields the protein CATQDGGQAIETQYF.

This sequence joins TRBV11-1 and TRBJ2-1; unclear D gene. CDR1 is SGHAT and CDR2 is FQDESV in the germline V gene (reference sequence). Between the trimmed V and J ends, which lost 3 bases and 5 bases, there was a span of 11 bases. This CDR3 region has 14 residues. Written as DNA, the CDR3 is TGTGCCAGCAGCTTTGACGGACGGGACAATGAGCAGTTCTTC. Translating it yields CASSFDGRDNEQFF.

This clone appeared once. CDR3 sequence reads: CASLPGLAGGRGQFF. The CDR3 nucleotides read TGTGCCAGCCTGCCAGGGCTAGCGGGAGGGCGGGGGCAGTTCTTC. This rearrangement joins TRBV28 to TRBJ2-1; TRBD2 matches 12 bases. This CDR3 has 15 amino acids. CDR1 is MDHEN and CDR2 is SYDVKM in the germline V gene. J was trimmed by 12 bases and V by 8 bases; bases with no gene match: 14.

This chain joins TRBV7-9 and TRBJ2-1; D is possibly TRBD1 (6 bases). Between the trimmed V and J ends, which lost 4 bases and 8 bases, there was a span of 18 bases. CDR3 length equals 15 residues. Germline values: CDR1 SEHNR, CDR2 FQNEAQ (reference sequence). For the CDR3, the DNA is TGTGCCAGCAGCTCGATTACGACTAACAGGGATGAGCAGTTCTTC. Amino acids: CASSSITTNRDEQFF.

The chain uses TRBV7-3 and TRBJ1-3; D is unresolved. The CDR3 consists of 17 residues. V shed 2 bases and J shed 4 bases, with 18 bases lying between them. Germline V gives CDR1 SGHTA, CDR2 FQGTGA. The DNA for the CDR3 is TGTGCCAGCAGCTTAGGTCCGCCTTTTGAGCCGGGAAACACCATATATTTT. This codes for CASSLGPPFEPGNTIYF. The full variable domain, rest sourced from reference TRBV7-3 and TRBJ1-3, is GAGVSQTPSNKVTEKGKYVELRCDPISGHTALYWYRQSLGQGPEFLIYFQGTGAADDSGLPNDRFFAVRPEGSVSTLKIQRTERGDSAVYLCASSLGPPFEPGNTIYFGEGSWLTVV.

The rearrangement links TRBV5-4 to TRBJ2-3; D is uncertain. The CDR3 length is 16 residues. The germline V gene has CDR1 SGHNT and CDR2 YYREEE (reference sequence). Trimming pared 0 bases from V and 1 base from J, leaving 12 bases between. The CDR3 DNA sequence: TGTGCCAGCAGCTTGGCCTCGGGCCCGGGCACAGATACGCAGTATTTT. This sequence encodes CASSLASGPGTDTQYF.

CDR3 amino acids: CASSLGGTGTYEQYF. The CDR3 nucleotides are TGCGCCAGCAGCTTGGGGGGGACAGGTACCTACGAGCAGTACTTC. This chain joins TRBV5-1 and TRBJ2-7, with 8 bases aligning to TRBD1. Germline V gene lookup returns CDR1 SGHRS and CDR2 YFSETQ. This CDR3 is 15 amino acids long. V was clipped by 0 bases and J by 2 bases; unmatched bases: 4. Variable domain in full (rest from reference TRBV5-1 and TRBJ2-7): KAGVTQTPRYLIKTRGQQVTLSCSPISGHRSVSWYQQTPGQGLQFLFEYFSETQRNKGNFPGRFSGRQFSNSRSEMNVSTLELGDSALYLCASSLGGTGTYEQYFGPGTRLTVT.

The chain has TRBV4-1 and TRBJ2-3; tentatively, D is TRBD2 (7 bases). V shed 3 bases and J shed 6 bases, with 16 bases lying between them. The CDR3 runs to 15 residues. Germline CDR1 and CDR2: MGHRA and YSYEKL. CDR3 DNA: TGCGCCAGCAGCCAGGAGGGGGAGGGCTCGGATACGCAGTATTTT. This sequence encodes CASSQEGEGSDTQYF.

The chain employs TRBV19 and TRBJ2-5; D is unclear. Germline values: CDR1 LNHDA, CDR2 SQIVND (reference sequence). The CDR3 sequence is 14 residues long. The V end lost 6 bases, the J end lost 4 bases, and 15 bases lay between the germline ends. As DNA, the CDR3 is TGTGCCAGTAGCCGTTATAGGGTGGGAGAGACCCAGTACTTC. Protein sequence: CASSRYRVGETQYF. Drawing the rest from reference TRBV19 and TRBJ2-5, the complete variable domain is DGGITQSPKYLFRKEGQNVTLSCEQNLNHDAMYWYRQDPGQGLRLIYYSQIVNDFQKGDIAEGYSVSREKKESFPLTVTSAQKNPTAFYLCASSRYRVGETQYFGPGTRLLVL.

This chain joins TRBV7-8 and TRBJ2-2; D perhaps matches TRBD1 (5 bases). The germline CDR1 and CDR2 sequences are SGHVS and FQNEAQ. V lost 2 bases and J 1 base, leaving 5 bases between the germline ends. The CDR3 consists of 14 residues. Here the CDR3 DNA reads TGTGCCAGCAGCTTACAGGGGAACACCGGGGAGCTGTTTTTT. Its translation is CASSLQGNTGELFF. The variable domain in full, with the rest retrieved from reference TRBV7-8 and TRBJ2-2, is GAGVSQSPRYKVAKRGQDVALRCDPISGHVSLFWYQQALGQGPEFLTYFQNEAQLDKSGLPSDRFFAERPEGSVSTLKIQRTQQEDSAVYLCASSLQGNTGELFFGEGSRLTVL.

The sample holds one count of this clone. The chain carries TRBV7-9 and TRBJ2-1; no clear D gene. Deletions cut 1 base from V and 2 bases from J, with 3 bases between. This CDR3 region has 13 residues. Germline V gene lookup returns CDR1 SEHNR and CDR2 FQNEAQ (reference sequence). The CDR3 protein is CASSLGTYNEQFF. CDR3 sequence (DNA): TGTGCCAGCAGCTTAGGGACCTACAATGAGCAGTTCTTC.

V is TRBV27 and J is TRBJ2-4, with 8 bases aligning to TRBD1. Germline V lookup: CDR1 MNHEY, CDR2 SMNVEV (reference sequence). The V and J ends lost 3 bases and 7 bases, in that order; junction bases with no gene match: 2. The CDR3 covers 13 residues. The CDR3 sequence is CASSFGTGNIQYF. In nucleotides, the CDR3 is TGTGCCAGCAGTTTCGGGACAGGTAACATTCAGTACTTC.

This chain connects TRBV18 to TRBJ1-5; perhaps TRBD1 as D (6 bases). This CDR3 has 16 residues. Trimming cost V 2 bases and J 4 bases, with 15 bases left between them. CDR1 and CDR2 (germline): KGHSH, LQKENI. CDR3 residues: CASSPSAQGPNQPQHF. The CDR3 region has the DNA TGTGCCAGCTCACCATCCGCCCAGGGGCCAAATCAGCCCCAGCATTTT.

This chain uses TRBV7-9 with TRBJ2-1, with 11 bases aligning to TRBD2. V lost 6 bases, J lost 0 bases, and 10 bases stayed unmatched. The CDR3 has 18 amino acids. The germline CDR1 and CDR2 sequences are SEHNR and FQNEAQ (reference sequence). DNA of the CDR3: TGTGCCAGCAGGACCCTAACTAGCGGGAGCCCCTCCTACAATGAGCAGTTCTTC. This encodes CASRTLTSGSPSYNEQFF. The entire variable domain, with the rest obtained from reference TRBV7-9 and TRBJ2-1, is as follows: DTGVSQNPRHKITKRGQNVTFRCDPISEHNRLYWYRQTLGQGPEFLTYFQNEAQLEKSRLLSDRFSAERPKGSFSTLEIQRTEQGDSAMYLCASRTLTSGSPSYNEQFFGPGTRLTVL.

The chain recombines TRBV28 with TRBJ2-3, with D unclear. V was trimmed by 4 bases and J by 1 base, leaving 3 bases between them. Germline CDR1 MDHEN, CDR2 SYDVKM. The CDR3 length is 12 residues. The DNA of the CDR3 is TGTGCCAGCAGTTACCGCACAGATACGCAGTATTTT. It codes for CASSYRTDTQYF.

The chain employs TRBV9 and TRBJ1-1, with TRBD1 matching over 10 bases. The CDR3 is made up of 14 amino acids. V trimming: 4 bases; J trimming: 5 bases; junction bases outside the gene matches: 5. Germline-derived CDR1 and CDR2 are SGDLS and YYNGEE. The CDR3 bases are TGTGCCAGCAGCAGTGGACAGGGGGAGACTGAAGCTTTCTTT. Protein product: CASSSGQGETEAFF.

The chain recombines TRBV6-5 with TRBJ2-7, with TRBD1 matching 7 bases. The J segment lost 12 bases and the V segment lost 5 bases, leaving 10 bases of the junction unmatched. The CDR3 runs 12 residues. Germline V gene sequence: CDR1 MNHEY, CDR2 SVGAGI. The CDR3 loop is CASSEWRQGGYF. Here the CDR3 DNA reads TGTGCCAGCAGTGAATGGAGACAGGGTGGGTACTTC.